This T cell receptor beta chain is from a study of vaccination and CD4 T cells after COVID-19. Study background: As a positive control, some control cultures were given a CEFX pool, while others were given an HIV-1 Nef pool or no peptide.

This CDR3 contains 15 residues. CDR1 and CDR2 (germline): MNHEY, SVGEGT. The ends were cut back, 0 bases at V and 0 bases at J, with 8 bases in the middle. Scientists ran DNA taken from cultured CD4+ T cells through the Oncomine TCR Beta short-read assay for sequencing. In this case, cultured CD4+ T cells provided the extracted genomic DNA. TCRdb itself ran the PCR reads through MiXCR, one entry per CDR3 protein. The data contain about 9,700 distinct CDR3 sequences, around 30% of them seen just once; the ten biggest clones take up roughly 8%. As for this clonotype: What it binds is unknown.

The treatment here: approximately nine-day PBMC culture with coronavirus spike peptide pools or control peptides (ViraFEST assay). Those CD4+ T cells from the unexposed donor predate the COVID-19 pandemic (2011-2018). Cells permitting, SARS-CoV-2 S/N and four cold-coronavirus spikes were tested on unexposed-donor CD4+ T cells. Input material: CD4+ T cells from blood, cultured in vitro. This clonotype originated in a human donor in good health. The chain carries TRBV6-2 or TRBV6-3 and TRBJ1-2; D unresolved. The CDR3 loop is CASSYSKASNYGYTF. In DNA, the CDR3 is TGTGCCAGCAGTTACTCGAAGGCATCTAACTATGGCTACACCTTC.